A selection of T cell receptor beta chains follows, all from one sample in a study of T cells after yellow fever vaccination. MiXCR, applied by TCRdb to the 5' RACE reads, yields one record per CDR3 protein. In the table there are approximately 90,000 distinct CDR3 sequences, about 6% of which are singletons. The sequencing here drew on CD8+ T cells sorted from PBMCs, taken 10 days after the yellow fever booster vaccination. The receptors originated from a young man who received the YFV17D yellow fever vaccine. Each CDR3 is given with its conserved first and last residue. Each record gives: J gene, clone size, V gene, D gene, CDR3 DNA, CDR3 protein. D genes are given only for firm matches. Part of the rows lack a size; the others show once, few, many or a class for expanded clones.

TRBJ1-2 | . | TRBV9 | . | TGTGCCAGCAGCGCGAACCGGGACACCTACTATGGCTACACCTTC | CASSANRDTYYGYTF
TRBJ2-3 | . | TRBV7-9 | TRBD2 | TGTGCCAGCAGCCAAAGCGGGGGAAGGGTGGCAGATACGCAGTATTTT | CASSQSGGRVADTQYF
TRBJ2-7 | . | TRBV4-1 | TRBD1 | TGCGCCTGCAGCCAAGATCTGGGACAGGGGACCTACGAGCAGTACTTC | CACSQDLGQGTYEQYF
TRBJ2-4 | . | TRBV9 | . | TGTGCCAGCAGCGATGGGAACATTCAGTACTTC | CASSDGNIQYF
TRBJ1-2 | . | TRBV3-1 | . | TGTGCCAGCAGCCCCACCCATAACTATGGCTACACCTTC | CASSPTHNYGYTF
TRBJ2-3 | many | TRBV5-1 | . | TGCGCCAGCAGCTTGGGATTTGCGGGTACAGATACGCAGTATTTT | CASSLGFAGTDTQYF
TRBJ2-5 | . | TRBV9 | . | TGTGCCAGCAGCGTAGGAGGAGGTTACGAGACCCAGTACTTC | CASSVGGGYETQYF
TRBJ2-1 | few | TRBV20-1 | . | TGCAGTGCTAGTTGGGGGTTTCGGAATGAGCAGTTCTTC | CSASWGFRNEQFF
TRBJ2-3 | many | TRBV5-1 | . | TGCGCCAGCAGCTTGGTTTCGGGTGCGCAAGATACGCAGTATTTT | CASSLVSGAQDTQYF
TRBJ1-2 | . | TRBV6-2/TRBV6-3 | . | TGTGCCAGCAGTTACCCACGTCCGGACAGCATCTACACCTTC | CASSYPRPDSIYTF
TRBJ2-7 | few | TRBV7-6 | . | TGTGCCAGCAGCTTAGGAGTAGGATCCTCCGGCTACGAGCAGTACTTC | CASSLGVGSSGYEQYF
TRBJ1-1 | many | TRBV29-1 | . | TGCAGCGTTACTGTAATGAACACTGAAGCTTTCTTT | CSVTVMNTEAFF
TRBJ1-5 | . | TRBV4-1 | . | TGCGCCAGCAGCCAAGACGACACGGCCCGCAATCAGCCCCAGCATTTT | CASSQDDTARNQPQHF
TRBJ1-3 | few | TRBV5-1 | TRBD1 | TGCGCCAGCAGCGCGACAGGGCTAAGCTCTGGAAACACCATATATTTT | CASSATGLSSGNTIYF
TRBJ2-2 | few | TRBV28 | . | TGTGCCAGCAGTTTAGGATACCTCGGCGGGGAGCTGTTTTTT | CASSLGYLGGELFF
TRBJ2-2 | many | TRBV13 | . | TGTGCCAGCAGACTAGGGGGCACCGGGGAGCTGTTTTTT | CASRLGGTGELFF
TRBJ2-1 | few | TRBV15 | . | TGTGCCACCAGCAGAGAGGCAACTACTCGTGGTGAGCAGTTCTTC | CATSREATTRGEQFF
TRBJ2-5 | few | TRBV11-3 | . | TGTGCCAGCAGCACCGGGTCGGGGATAGAGACCCAGTACTTC | CASSTGSGIETQYF
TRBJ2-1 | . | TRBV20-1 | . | TGCAGTGCTCCATACAATGAGCAGTTCTTC | CSAPYNEQFF
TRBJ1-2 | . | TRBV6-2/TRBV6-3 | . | TGTGCCAGCACCACACCCACAGCTTTGGGCCTCTATGGCTACACCTTC | CASTTPTALGLYGYTF
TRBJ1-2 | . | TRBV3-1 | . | TGTGCCAGCAGCCAAGGCACAGGCTATGGCTACACCTTC | CASSQGTGYGYTF
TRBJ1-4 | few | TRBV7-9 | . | TGTGCCAGCAGCTTAGACCCAAAGACAACTAATGAAAAACTGTTTTTT | CASSLDPKTTNEKLFF
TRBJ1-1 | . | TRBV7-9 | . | TGTGCCAGCAGTCTAGGACAGCTCTTGGTCGAAAACACTGAAGCTTTCTTT | CASSLGQLLVENTEAFF
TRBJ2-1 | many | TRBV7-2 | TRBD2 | TGTGCCAGCAATGATTGGGGGGGGTACAATGAGCAGTTCTTC | CASNDWGGYNEQFF
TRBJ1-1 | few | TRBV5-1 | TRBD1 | TGCGCCAGCAGCCGGGGACAGGGGAACACTGAAGCTTTCTTT | CASSRGQGNTEAFF
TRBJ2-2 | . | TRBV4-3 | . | TGCGCCAGCAGCCACCGGAGGCGCGGGCGAACCGGGGAGCTGTTTTTT | CASSHRRRGRTGELFF
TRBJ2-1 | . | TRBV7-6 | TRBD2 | TGTGCCAGCAGCATACTAGCGGGGGGGCCTTATGAGCAGTTCTTC | CASSILAGGPYEQFF
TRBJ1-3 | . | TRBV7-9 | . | TGTGCCAGCAGCTTTGCTAGGGGACGGGACTCTGGAAACACCATATATTTT | CASSFARGRDSGNTIYF
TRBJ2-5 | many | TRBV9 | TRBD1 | TGTGCCAGCAGCGTATGGGGGACAGGAGAGACCCAGTACTTC | CASSVWGTGETQYF
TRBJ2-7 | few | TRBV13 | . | TGTGCCAGCAGCAGCCCGACAGTCACCTACGAGCAGTACTTC | CASSSPTVTYEQYF
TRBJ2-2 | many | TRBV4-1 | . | TGCGCCAGCAGCCAAGTGGGGCAGGGACTTGCCGGGGAGCTGTTTTTT | CASSQVGQGLAGELFF
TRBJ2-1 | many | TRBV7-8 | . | TGTGCCAGCAGCGGAGGGGCAGAGTACAATGAGCAGTTCTTC | CASSGGAEYNEQFF
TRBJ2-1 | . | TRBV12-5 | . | TGTGCTAGTGGTTTGCCCTCCCGAAATGGGTACAATGAGCAGTTCTTC | CASGLPSRNGYNEQFF
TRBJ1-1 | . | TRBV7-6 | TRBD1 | TGTGCCAGCAGCTCAGGGACAGGGCGGGTGGAAGCTTTCTTT | CASSSGTGRVEAFF
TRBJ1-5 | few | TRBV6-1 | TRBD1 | TGTGCCAGCAGAGACAGGGGTGGCAATCAGCCCCAGCATTTT | CASRDRGGNQPQHF
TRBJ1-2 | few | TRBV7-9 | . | TGTGCCAGCAGCCCCCCTGGGGAAAATATTAACTATGGCTACACCTTC | CASSPPGENINYGYTF
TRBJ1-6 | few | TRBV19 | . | TGTGCCAGTAGTTCGGTGGAGGATTACTATAATTCACCCCTCCACTTT | CASSSVEDYYNSPLHF
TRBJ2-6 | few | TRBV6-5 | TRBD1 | TGTGCCAGCAGTTGGCAGACCGGGACAGGGTTGGGCTCATCGGGGGCCAACGTCCTGACTTTC | CASSWQTGTGLGSSGANVLTF
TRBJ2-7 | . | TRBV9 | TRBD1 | TGTGCCAGCAGCTCCACCGGGACAGATTACTACGAGCAGTACTTC | CASSSTGTDYYEQYF
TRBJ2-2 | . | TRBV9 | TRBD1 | TGTGCCAGCAGCGCCGATCCGGGACAGCCTCGGGCCGGGGAGCTGTTTTTT | CASSADPGQPRAGELFF
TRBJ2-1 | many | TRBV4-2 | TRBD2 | TGTGCCAGCAGCCAAGATCCGGGGGGGGCCTACAATGAGCAGTTCTTC | CASSQDPGGAYNEQFF
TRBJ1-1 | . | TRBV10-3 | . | TGTGCCATCAGTGACATCAGAAGTCGAGCACCAAACACTGAAGCTTTCTTT | CAISDIRSRAPNTEAFF
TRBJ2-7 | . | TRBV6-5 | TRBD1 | TGTGCCAGCAGTTACTCGGCCTACGGACAGGGGGACTACGAGCAGTACTTC | CASSYSAYGQGDYEQYF
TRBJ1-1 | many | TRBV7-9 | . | TGTGCCAGCAGCTTAGATCGGGCCGAAGCTTTCTTT | CASSLDRAEAFF
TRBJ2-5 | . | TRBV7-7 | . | TGTGCCAGCAGTCGTGGAGGGTCTGGGGAGACCCAGTACTTC | CASSRGGSGETQYF
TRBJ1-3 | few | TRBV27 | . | TGTGCCAGCGGACACAGCTCTGGAAACACCATATATTTT | CASGHSSGNTIYF
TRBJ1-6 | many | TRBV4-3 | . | TGCGCCAGCAGCTCCTCCTATAATTCACCCCTCCACTTT | CASSSSYNSPLHF
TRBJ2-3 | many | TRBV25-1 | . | TGTGCCAGCAGCCCAGCGGCAGCTCGGGGCACAGATACGCAGTATTTT | CASSPAAARGTDTQYF
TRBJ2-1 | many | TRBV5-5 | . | TGTGCCAGCAGCTGGCCCGGGGGGCGCAATAATGAGCAGTTCTTC | CASSWPGGRNNEQFF
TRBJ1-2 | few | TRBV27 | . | TGTGCCAGCGGCTTCATAGGGGGAAACTATGGCTACACCTTC | CASGFIGGNYGYTF
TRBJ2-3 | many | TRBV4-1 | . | TGCGCCAGCAGCCGAGGGGATACGCAGTATTTT | CASSRGDTQYF
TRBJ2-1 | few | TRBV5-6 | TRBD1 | TGTGCCAGCACCCGAACAGGGGAACTAAGCAATGAGCAGTTCTTC | CASTRTGELSNEQFF
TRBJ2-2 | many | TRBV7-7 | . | TGTGCCAGCAGCATAACGAACACCGGGGAGCTGTTTTTT | CASSITNTGELFF
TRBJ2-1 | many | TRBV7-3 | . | TGTGCCAGCAGCTTAGAGAGCTCCTACAATGAGCAGTTCTTC | CASSLESSYNEQFF
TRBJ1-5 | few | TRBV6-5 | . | TGTGCCAGCAGTTACTCGGACACCCGGCAGCCCCAGCATTTT | CASSYSDTRQPQHF
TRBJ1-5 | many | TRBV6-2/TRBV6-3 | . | TGTGCCAGCAGTTACTCAACCGGCTCGCCCCAGCATTTT | CASSYSTGSPQHF
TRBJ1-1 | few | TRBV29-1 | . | TGCAGCGCATTTGTTGAGGAGAACACTGAAGCTTTCTTT | CSAFVEENTEAFF
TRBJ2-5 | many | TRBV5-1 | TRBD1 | TGCGCCAGCAGCCCGGGACAGGGTCGACAAGAGACCCAGTACTTC | CASSPGQGRQETQYF
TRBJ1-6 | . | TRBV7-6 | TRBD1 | TGTGCCAGCAGCTTAGCCCCGACAGGGCGGTCACCCCTCCACTTT | CASSLAPTGRSPLHF
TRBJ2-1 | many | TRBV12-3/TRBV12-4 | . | TGTGCCAGCAGTTTAGCAGGGCGGGGGCCTACAAACAATGAGCAGTTCTTC | CASSLAGRGPTNNEQFF